The 6 T cell receptor beta chains reported below all come from one sample, sequenced in a study of cytomegalovirus exposure and HLA in healthy donors. This table comes from immunoSEQ multiplex PCR, and its TCRdb copy is limited to in-frame clones, with some not included. The table records over 35,000 clones, roughly 91% of them present only once. Sequences were obtained from PBMCs. The source of these receptors is a man aged 18 to 29 in good health and CMV-seronegative.

In its sample, this clone was seen once. The V call is TRBV5-4, the J call TRBJ2-3, with D tentatively TRBD1 (5 bases). Germline values: CDR1 SGHNT, CDR2 YYREEE (reference sequence). This CDR3 has 14 amino acids. The V gene lost 1 base and the J gene lost 5 bases, with 11 bases spanning the gap. In DNA, the CDR3 is TGTGCCAGCAGCTTGTCCCAGGGCAAAGATACGCAGTATTTT. It specifies CASSLSQGKDTQYF.

CDR3 sequence reads: CASSDYGLQYEQYF. In nucleotides, the CDR3 is TGTGCCAGCTCCGACTATGGGCTCCAGTACGAGCAGTACTTC. The chain recombines TRBV7-9 with TRBJ2-7, with TRBD2 as a possible D gene (5 bases). The CDR3 is made up of 14 amino acids. Trimming removed 8 bases at V and 4 bases at J, with 18 bases between. The germline V gene has CDR1 SEHNR and CDR2 FQNEAQ (reference sequence).

V is TRBV9 and J is TRBJ1-2, with D tentatively TRBD1 (6 bases). This CDR3 contains 14 residues. Germline loops: CDR1 SGDLS, CDR2 YYNGEE. Trimming left V 4 bases short and J 6 bases short, with 16 bases between. CDR3 protein: CASSIGAGDDGYTF. Written as DNA, the CDR3 is TGTGCCAGCAGCATCGGGGCAGGGGACGATGGCTACACCTTC.

This clone was recorded only once. V gene TRBV7-8 combines with J gene TRBJ1-6; 11 bases line up with TRBD1. The CDR3 runs to 16 residues. V lost 5 bases and J lost 10; bases outside the gene matches: 10. The germline V gene has CDR1 SGHVS and CDR2 FQNEAQ. CDR3 region: CASSRGQGAIGSPLHF. CDR3 bases: TGTGCCAGCAGCCGCGGACAGGGGGCAATAGGATCACCCCTCCACTTT. Using reference TRBV7-8 and TRBJ1-6 for the parts outside the CDR3, the full variable domain is GAGVSQSPRYKVAKRGQDVALRCDPISGHVSLFWYQQALGQGPEFLTYFQNEAQLDKSGLPSDRFFAERPEGSVSTLKIQRTQQEDSAVYLCASSRGQGAIGSPLHFGNGTRLTVT.

J is TRBJ2-1 and V is TRBV19, with 7 bases fitting TRBD1. The junction had 8 bases not matched to a gene; V was cut back by 6 bases and J by 3 bases. The V gene's germline CDR1 is LNHDA and CDR2 SQIVND (reference sequence). The CDR3 length is 15 residues. The CDR3 DNA sequence: TGTGCCAGTAGAACCGGGACAGCAAACTACAATGAGCAGTTCTTC. Amino acid sequence: CASRTGTANYNEQFF. Variable domain in full (rest from reference TRBV19 and TRBJ2-1): DGGITQSPKYLFRKEGQNVTLSCEQNLNHDAMYWYRQDPGQGLRLIYYSQIVNDFQKGDIAEGYSVSREKKESFPLTVTSAQKNPTAFYLCASRTGTANYNEQFFGPGTRLTVL.

The chain joins TRBV6-5 to TRBJ1-2; D is possibly TRBD1 (6 bases). CDR1 is MNHEY and CDR2 is SVGAGI in the germline V gene. The CDR3 sequence is 13 residues long. Trimming stripped 2 bases from V and 5 bases from J, with 9 bases between. The CDR3 bases are TGTGCCAGCAGTTACCGGCAGGGGTATGGCTACACCTTC. It translates to CASSYRQGYGYTF.